This section outlines one T cell receptor (beta chain) sequence together with its context. Its antigen target is currently unknown. Per-base qualities were not stored, and no clone one base away is much larger. The reads were generated on an Illumina NovaSeq 6000. Synthesis of TCR cDNA relied on 5'RACE template switching, a step that introduced a universal primer site along with unique molecular identifiers. cDNA synthesis was primed from both the TCR alpha and TCR beta constant segments. Library amplification involved two PCR steps, and the second step added sample barcodes and sequencing adapters. Libraries were sequenced on Illumina HiSeq 2500 (2x100 bp) or NovaSeq (2x150 bp). Concerning the study's data processing: Reads were demultiplexed and collapsed into UMI consensus sequences with MIGEC, and V(D)J alignment was performed with MiXCR. Clonotypes responding to the vaccine were identified with edgeR on replicate PBMC samples, with the criteria of FDR below 0.01 and a log2 fold change above 5 up to day 15. CD4 or CD8 identity was assigned to each bulk clonotype according to whether the clonotype was present at higher abundance in the sequenced CD4 repertoire or the sequenced CD8 repertoire. TCRdb applied fastp at Q25 and MiXCR to the public reads, then kept only in-frame beta chains. Every entry covers one CDR3 protein and lists the most common genes and DNA from its rows. TCRdb's processing, not the authors' own work, is the source of the V and J calls. In all, the sample holds 340,000 or so distinct CDR3 sequences, and approximately 12% of those were seen once. The ten largest clonotypes hold approximately 3.3% of the sample.

The germline V gene specifies LGHNA as CDR1 and YSLEER as CDR2. The CDR3 holds 13 amino acids from the cysteine to the phenylalanine. The sequence is cut down to CDR3 DNA, 39 bases in frame from base 1. Trimmed from V: 2 bases; trimmed from J: 5 bases; junction bases lacking a gene match: 2. Taken with the paper, the label for treatment or condition translates to: live attenuated yellow fever vaccine strain. A standard Ficoll-Paque protocol was used to isolate PBMCs from peripheral blood. Dynabeads CD4 and CD8 positive selection kits were used to isolate the CD4 and CD8 T-cell fractions. RNA was extracted with TriZol from bulk PBMCs, CD4 and CD8 fractions, and dextramer-positive and dextramer-negative fractions. This entry comes from a study of T cells after yellow fever vaccination (dated by TCRdb to about 2019). Study-wide context: The SMART-Seq v4 Ultra Low Input RNA kit was used to prepare libraries from fractions with low cell numbers. To follow T-cell clones before and after primary and booster YFV17D yellow fever vaccination, bulk TCR alpha and beta repertoires were sequenced over time. Two healthy male donors, one aged 18 to 29 and one aged 30 to 40 years, were included in the cohort. Bulk PBMC replicates and cell subsets were isolated from blood drawn at multiple timepoints before and after both primary and secondary immunization.

The research as a whole found: Because the study included only a couple of donors, the extent to which the findings can be generalized is limited. The secondary T-cell response was weaker than the primary response but faster, peaking on day 5 instead of day 15. A small share of clonotypes occurred in both CD4 and CD8 compartments, likely arising from convergent recombination. Most clones expanded after primary vaccination (roughly 96% of CD4 and around nine tenths of CD8) were re-detected after the booster, suggesting that broad memory maintenance occurred. Computational filtering was needed because FACS-sorted repertoires could contain abundant contaminating clonotypes from the bulk population.

The receptor chain draws on TRBV4-3 and TRBJ1-2; 7 of the junction bases match TRBD1. The sequencing used CD4+ T cells sorted from PBMCs, collected 15 days after the yellow fever booster vaccination. This sequence was found in a man aged 18 to 30 who received the YFV17D yellow fever vaccine. The DNA sequence is given as TGCGCCAGCAGCCAAAGACAGGGATATGGCTACACCTTC. It is translated as CASSQRQGYGYTF.